This T cell receptor (beta chain) was identified during a study of beta chain features in type 1 diabetes. Whole-study findings and limits: When Type 1 diabetes patients were examined, their TCRB CDR3s proved moderately but significantly shorter in all four CD4+ subsets.

V lost 1 base, J lost 4 bases, and 10 bases lay in between. The CDR3 consists of 14 residues. In germline, CDR1 is SGHNT, CDR2 YYREEE (reference sequence). Every bit of the isolated RNA underwent reverse transcription, so sequencing read expressed TCRB transcripts. The protocol was immunoSEQ multiplex PCR, while the TCRdb copy is restricted to in-frame clones and leaves out a portion. This table holds under 200,000 clones, 6.5% to 10% found once. A note on this clone: Antigen unknown.

J is TRBJ2-3 and V is TRBV5-4, with D uncertain. Material: central memory CD4+ T cells from blood. This sequence was found in a woman between 18 and 29 years old with type 1 diabetes. The CDR3 DNA sequence: TGTGCCAGCAGCTTGAATACTTTGGCAGATACGCAGTATTTT. Translation: CASSLNTLADTQYF.